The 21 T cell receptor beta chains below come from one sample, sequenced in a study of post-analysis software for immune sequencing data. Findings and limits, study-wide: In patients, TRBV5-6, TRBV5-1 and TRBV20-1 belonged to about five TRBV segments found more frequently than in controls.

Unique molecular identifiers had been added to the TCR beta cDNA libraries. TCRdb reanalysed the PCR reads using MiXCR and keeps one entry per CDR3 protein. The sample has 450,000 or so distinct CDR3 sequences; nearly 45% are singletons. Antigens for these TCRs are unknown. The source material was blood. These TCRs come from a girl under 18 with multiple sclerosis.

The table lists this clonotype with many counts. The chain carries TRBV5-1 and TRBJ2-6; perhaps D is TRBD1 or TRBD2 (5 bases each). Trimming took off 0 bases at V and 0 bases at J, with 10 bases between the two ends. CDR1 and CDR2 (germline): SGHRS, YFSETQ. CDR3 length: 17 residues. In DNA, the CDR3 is TGCGCCAGCAGCTTGGGGGGACGGACCTCTGGGGCCAACGTCCTGACTTTC. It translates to CASSLGGRTSGANVLTF.

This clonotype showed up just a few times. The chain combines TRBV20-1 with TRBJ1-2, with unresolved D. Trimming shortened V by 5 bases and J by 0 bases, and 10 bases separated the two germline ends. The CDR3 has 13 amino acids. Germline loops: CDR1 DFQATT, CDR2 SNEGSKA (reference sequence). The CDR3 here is CSADVGTNYGYTF. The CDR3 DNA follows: TGCAGTGCTGATGTGGGGACTAACTATGGCTACACCTTC.

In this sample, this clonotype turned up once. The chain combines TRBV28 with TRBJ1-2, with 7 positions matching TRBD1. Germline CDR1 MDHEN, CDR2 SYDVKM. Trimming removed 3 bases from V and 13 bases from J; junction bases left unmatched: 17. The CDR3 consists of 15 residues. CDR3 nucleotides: TGTGCCAGCAGTTTGGAGTGGGACAGCACCGCTAGCGGCACCTTC. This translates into CASSLEWDSTASGTF.

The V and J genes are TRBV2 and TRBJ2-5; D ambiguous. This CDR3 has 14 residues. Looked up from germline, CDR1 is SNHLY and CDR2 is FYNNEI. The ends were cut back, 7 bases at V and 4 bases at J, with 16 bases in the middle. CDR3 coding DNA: TGTGCCAGCACCGCCCTACTATCGGGAGAGACCCAGTACTTC. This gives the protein CASTALLSGETQYF. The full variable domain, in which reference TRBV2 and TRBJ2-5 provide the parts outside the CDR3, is EPEVTQTPSHQVTQMGQEVILRCVPISNHLYFYWYRQILGQKVEFLVSFYNNEISEKSEIFDDQFSVERPDGSNFTLKIRSTKLEDSAMYFCASTALLSGETQYFGPGTRLLVL.

The CDR3 reads CASGLVPSGGTEAFF. For the CDR3, the DNA is TGTGCTAGTGGTTTGGTACCTTCTGGGGGCACTGAAGCTTTCTTT. This chain joins TRBV12-5 and TRBJ1-1; the D gene is possibly TRBD1 (5 bases). The germline gives CDR1 LGHNT, CDR2 FRNRAP. This CDR3 spans 15 amino acids. Trimming removed 0 bases at V and 4 bases at J, with 12 bases between.

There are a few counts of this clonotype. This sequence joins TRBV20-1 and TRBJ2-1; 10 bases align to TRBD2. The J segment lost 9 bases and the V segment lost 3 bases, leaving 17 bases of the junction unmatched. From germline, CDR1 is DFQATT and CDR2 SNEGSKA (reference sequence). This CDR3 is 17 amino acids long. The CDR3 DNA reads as TGCAGTGCTAGCCCCGCGCTAGCGGGAGTGGATATGTTTGAGCAGTTCTTC. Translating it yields CSASPALAGVDMFEQFF.

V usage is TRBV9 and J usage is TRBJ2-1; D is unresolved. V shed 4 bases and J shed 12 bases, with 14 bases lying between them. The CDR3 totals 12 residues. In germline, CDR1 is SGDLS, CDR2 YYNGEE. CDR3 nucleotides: TGTGCCAGCAGCACCCGGTCATCCCCGCAGTTCTTC. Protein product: CASSTRSSPQFF.

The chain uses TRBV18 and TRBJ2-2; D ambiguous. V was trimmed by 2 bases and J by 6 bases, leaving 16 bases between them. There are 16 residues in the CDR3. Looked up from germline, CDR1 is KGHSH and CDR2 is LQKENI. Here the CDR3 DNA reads TGTGCCAGCTCACCAATGCCCGATTTGTGGTCCGGGGAGCTGTTTTTT. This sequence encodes CASSPMPDLWSGELFF.

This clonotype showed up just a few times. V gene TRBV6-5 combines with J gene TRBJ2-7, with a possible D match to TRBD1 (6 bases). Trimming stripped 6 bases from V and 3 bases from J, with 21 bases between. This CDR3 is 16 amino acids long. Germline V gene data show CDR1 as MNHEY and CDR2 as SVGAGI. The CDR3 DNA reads TGTGCCAGCAGGAATACAGGGCTTCTCTCCTTCTACGAGCAGTACTTC. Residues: CASRNTGLLSFYEQYF.

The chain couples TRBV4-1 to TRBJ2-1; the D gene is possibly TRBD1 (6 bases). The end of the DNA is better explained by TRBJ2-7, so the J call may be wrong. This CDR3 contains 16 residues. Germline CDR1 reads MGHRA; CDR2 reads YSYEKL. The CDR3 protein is CASSHRQAPGDNEQYF. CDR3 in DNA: TGCGCCAGCAGCCACAGACAGGCCCCTGGGGACAATGAGCAGTACTTC.

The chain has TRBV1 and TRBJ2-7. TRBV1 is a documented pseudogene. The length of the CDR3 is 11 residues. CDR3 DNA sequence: TGCACCAGCAGCCAAGCGTGGGAGCAGTACTTC. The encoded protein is CTSSQAWEQYF.

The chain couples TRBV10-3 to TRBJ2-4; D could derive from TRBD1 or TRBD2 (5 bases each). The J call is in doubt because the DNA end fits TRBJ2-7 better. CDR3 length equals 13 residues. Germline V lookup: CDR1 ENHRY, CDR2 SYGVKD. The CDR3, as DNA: TGTGCCATCAGATCCGGGACCCCGGGCGAGCAGTACTTC. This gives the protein CAIRSGTPGEQYF.

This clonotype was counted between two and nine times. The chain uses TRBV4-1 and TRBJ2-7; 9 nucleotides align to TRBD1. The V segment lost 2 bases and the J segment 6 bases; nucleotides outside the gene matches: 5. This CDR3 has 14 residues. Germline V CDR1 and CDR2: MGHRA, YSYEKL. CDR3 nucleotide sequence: TGCGCCAGCAGCCAACCCACAGGGGGCGCCGAGCAGTACTTC. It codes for CASSQPTGGAEQYF.

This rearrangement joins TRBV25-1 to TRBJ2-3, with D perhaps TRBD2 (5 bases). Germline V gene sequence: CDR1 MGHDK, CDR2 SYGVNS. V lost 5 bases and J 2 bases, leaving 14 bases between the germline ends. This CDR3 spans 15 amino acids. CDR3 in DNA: TGTGCCAGCAGTTCAGCGGAGGCGAACACAGATACGCAGTATTTT. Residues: CASSSAEANTDTQYF.

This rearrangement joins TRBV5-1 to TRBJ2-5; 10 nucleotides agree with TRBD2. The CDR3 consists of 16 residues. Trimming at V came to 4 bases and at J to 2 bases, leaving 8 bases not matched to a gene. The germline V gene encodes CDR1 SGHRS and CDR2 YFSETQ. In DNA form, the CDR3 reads TGCGCCAGCAGCCCGGGACTAGCGATTCGGCAAGAGACCCAGTACTTC. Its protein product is CASSPGLAIRQETQYF.

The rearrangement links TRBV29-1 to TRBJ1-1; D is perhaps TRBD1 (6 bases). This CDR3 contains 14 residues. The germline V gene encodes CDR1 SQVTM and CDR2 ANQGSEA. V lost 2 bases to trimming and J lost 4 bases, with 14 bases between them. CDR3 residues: CSVEWGGGGTEAFF. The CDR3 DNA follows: TGCAGCGTTGAATGGGGGGGCGGGGGCACTGAAGCTTTCTTT.

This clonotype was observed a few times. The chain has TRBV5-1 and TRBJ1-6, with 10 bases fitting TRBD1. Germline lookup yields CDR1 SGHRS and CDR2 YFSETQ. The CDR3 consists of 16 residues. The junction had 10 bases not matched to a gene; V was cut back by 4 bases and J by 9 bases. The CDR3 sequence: CASSKETGGAGSPLHF. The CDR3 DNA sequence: TGCGCCAGCAGCAAAGAGACAGGGGGCGCGGGTTCACCCCTCCACTTT.

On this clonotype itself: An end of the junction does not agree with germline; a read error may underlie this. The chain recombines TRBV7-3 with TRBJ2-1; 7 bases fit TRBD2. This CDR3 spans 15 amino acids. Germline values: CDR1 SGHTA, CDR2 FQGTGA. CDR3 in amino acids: CASSSLATSYNEQFF. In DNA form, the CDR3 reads TGCGCCAGCAGCTCACTAGCGACTTCCTACAATGAGCAGTTCTTC.

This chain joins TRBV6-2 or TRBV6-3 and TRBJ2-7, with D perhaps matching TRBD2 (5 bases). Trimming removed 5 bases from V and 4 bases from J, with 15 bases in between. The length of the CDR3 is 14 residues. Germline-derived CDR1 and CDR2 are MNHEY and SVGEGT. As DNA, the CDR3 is TGTGCCAGCAGTCCCCGTGAGCGGACTTACGAGCAGTACTTC. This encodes CASSPRERTYEQYF.

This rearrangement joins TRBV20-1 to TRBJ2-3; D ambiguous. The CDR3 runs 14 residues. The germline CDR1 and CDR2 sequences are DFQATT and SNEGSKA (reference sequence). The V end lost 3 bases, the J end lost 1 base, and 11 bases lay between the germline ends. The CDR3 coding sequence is TGCAGTGCTAGCAGAAAAAGCGGCACAGATACGCAGTATTTT. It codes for CSASRKSGTDTQYF.

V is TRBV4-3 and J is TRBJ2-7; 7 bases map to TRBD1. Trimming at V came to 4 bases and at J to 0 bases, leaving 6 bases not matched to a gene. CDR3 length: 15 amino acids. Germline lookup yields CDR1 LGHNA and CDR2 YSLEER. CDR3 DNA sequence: TGCGCCAGCAGCCTTCGGGACAGCCCCTCCTACGAGCAGTACTTC. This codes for CASSLRDSPSYEQYF.